This T cell receptor (beta chain) came from a study of blood T cell repertoires in COVID-19. For the study at large: Researchers got acute and convalescent COVID-19 samples from the United States, Italy and Spain. In each case, the material was cDNA or gDNA derived from T cells, B-cell-depleted T cells, or PBMCs.

Original methodology: Amplified reference gene primers provided the basis for estimating nucleated cell counts. Some clones are missing from TCRdb's copy, which holds only in-frame ones; the method was immunoSEQ multiplex PCR. V, J and clone size are those of that table, while D and trimming were read from the DNA. This sample yields 250,000 to 350,000 clones, of which over 75% are seen a single time; roughly an eighth belongs to the top ten. After removal of 4 bases from V and 6 bases from J, the junction contained 4 bases not matched to a gene. The CDR3 has 15 residues. Germline CDR1 SEHNR, CDR2 FQNEAQ (reference sequence).

Sequences were obtained from peripheral blood. This chain uses TRBV7-9 with TRBJ1-6, with 9 bases aligning to TRBD1. This sequence was found in a woman aged 55-75 years with acute or convalescent COVID-19. The CDR3 bases are TGTGCCAGCAGCTCGGGGACAGGGCCTAATTCACCCCTCCACTTT. Amino acids: CASSSGTGPNSPLHF.